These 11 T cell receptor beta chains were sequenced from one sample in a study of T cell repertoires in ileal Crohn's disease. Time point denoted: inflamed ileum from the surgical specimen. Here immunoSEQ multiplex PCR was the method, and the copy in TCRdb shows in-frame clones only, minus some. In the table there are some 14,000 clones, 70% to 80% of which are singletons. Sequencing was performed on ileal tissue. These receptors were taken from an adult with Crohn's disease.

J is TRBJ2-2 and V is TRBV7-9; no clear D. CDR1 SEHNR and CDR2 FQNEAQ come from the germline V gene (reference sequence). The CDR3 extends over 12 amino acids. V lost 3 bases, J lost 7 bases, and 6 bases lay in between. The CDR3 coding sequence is TGTGCCAGCAGCTTCCTCGTCGGGGAGCTGTTTTTT. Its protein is CASSFLVGELFF.

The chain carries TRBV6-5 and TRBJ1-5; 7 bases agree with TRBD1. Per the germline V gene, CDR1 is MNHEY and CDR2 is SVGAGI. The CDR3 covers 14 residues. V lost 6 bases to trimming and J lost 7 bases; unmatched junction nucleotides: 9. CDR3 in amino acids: CASRERTGGQPQHF. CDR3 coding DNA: TGTGCCAGCAGGGAACGGACAGGTGGGCAGCCCCAGCATTTT.

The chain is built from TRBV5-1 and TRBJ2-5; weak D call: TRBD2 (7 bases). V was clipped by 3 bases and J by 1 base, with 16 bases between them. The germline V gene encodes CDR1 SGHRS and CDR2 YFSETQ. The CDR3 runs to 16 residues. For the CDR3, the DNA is TGCGCCAGCAGCTCCAAAAGGGGGGGGCGCCAAGAGACCCAGTACTTC. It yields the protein CASSSKRGGRQETQYF. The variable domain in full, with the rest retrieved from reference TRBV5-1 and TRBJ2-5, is KAGVTQTPRYLIKTRGQQVTLSCSPISGHRSVSWYQQTPGQGLQFLFEYFSETQRNKGNFPGRFSGRQFSNSRSEMNVSTLELGDSALYLCASSSKRGGRQETQYFGPGTRLLVL.

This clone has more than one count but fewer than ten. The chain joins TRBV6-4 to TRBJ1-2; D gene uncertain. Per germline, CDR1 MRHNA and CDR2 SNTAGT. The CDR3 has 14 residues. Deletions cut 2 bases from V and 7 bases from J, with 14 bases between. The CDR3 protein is CASSDTEAVGGYTF. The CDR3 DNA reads TGTGCCAGCAGTGACACCGAGGCCGTGGGTGGCTACACCTTC.

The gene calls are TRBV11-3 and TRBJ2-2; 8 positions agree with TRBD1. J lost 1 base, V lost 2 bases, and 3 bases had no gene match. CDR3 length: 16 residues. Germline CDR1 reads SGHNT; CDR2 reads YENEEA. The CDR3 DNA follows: TGTGCCAGCAGCTTACTCGGGACAGGGAACACCGGGGAGCTGTTTTTT. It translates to CASSLLGTGNTGELFF.

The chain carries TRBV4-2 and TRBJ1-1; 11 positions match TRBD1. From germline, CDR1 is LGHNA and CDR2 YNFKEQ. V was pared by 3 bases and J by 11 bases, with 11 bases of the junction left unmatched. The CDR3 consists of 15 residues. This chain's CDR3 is CASSQEEGTGGEAFF. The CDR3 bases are TGTGCCAGCAGCCAGGAAGAAGGGACAGGGGGAGAGGCTTTCTTT.

In nucleotides, the CDR3 is TGCGCCAGCAGCCAAGTCGGCCTAGGGGAGAGCTCCTACAATGAGCAGTTCTTC. This gives the protein CASSQVGLGESSYNEQFF. The chain carries TRBV4-1 and TRBJ2-1, with D perhaps being TRBD1 or TRBD2 (5 bases each). CDR3 size: 18 residues. The germline V gene has CDR1 MGHRA and CDR2 YSYEKL. Between the trimmed V and J ends, which lost 1 base and 0 bases, there was a span of 16 bases.

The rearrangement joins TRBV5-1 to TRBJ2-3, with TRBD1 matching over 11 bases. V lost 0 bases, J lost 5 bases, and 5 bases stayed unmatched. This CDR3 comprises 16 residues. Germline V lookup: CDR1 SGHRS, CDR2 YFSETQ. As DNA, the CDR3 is TGCGCCAGCAGCTTGGGGTATGGGACAGGGGGAGATACGCAGTATTTT. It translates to CASSLGYGTGGDTQYF.

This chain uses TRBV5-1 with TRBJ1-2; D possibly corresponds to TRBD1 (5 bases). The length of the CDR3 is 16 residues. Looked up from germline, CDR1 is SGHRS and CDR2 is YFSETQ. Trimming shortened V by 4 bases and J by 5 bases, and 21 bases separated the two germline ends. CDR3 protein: CASSLNPWTTSYGYTF. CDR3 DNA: TGCGCCAGCAGCCTGAACCCCTGGACAACGTCGTATGGCTACACCTTC.

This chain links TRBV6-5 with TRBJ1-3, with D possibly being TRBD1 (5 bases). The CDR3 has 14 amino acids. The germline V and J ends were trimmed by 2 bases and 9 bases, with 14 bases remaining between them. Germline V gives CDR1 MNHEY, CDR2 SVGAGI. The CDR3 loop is CASSYGQGWGTIYF. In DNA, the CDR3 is TGTGCCAGCAGTTACGGGCAGGGCTGGGGCACCATATATTTT.

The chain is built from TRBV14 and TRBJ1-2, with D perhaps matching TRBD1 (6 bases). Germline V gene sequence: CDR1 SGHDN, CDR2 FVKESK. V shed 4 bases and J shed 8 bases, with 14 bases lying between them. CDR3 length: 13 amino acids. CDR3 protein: CASSLTGFGGYTF. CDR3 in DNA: TGTGCCAGCAGCCTGACAGGATTCGGGGGCTACACCTTC.